These 22 T cell receptor beta chains were all obtained from the same sample, sequenced in a study of vaccination and CD4 T cells after COVID-19. Treatment specified: approximately 9-day PBMC culture with coronavirus spike peptide pools or control peptides (ViraFEST assay). CD4+ T cells of the unexposed donor were collected before the COVID-19 pandemic (2011-2018). These receptors are not linked to any known antigen. Oncomine TCR Beta short-read sequencing was applied to DNA from cultured CD4+ T cells. TCRdb independently ran MiXCR on the PCR reads; one entry per CDR3 protein. The data hold 6,000 to 7,000 distinct CDR3 sequences, with 55% observed a single time. The material sequenced was CD4+ T cells from blood, cultured in vitro. These receptors all stem from a human donor in good health.

The chain couples TRBV7-8 to TRBJ2-7; D is unclear. Germline assignment: CDR1 SGHVS and CDR2 FQNEAQ. The CDR3 extends over 14 amino acids. V was clipped by 1 base and J by 3 bases, with 10 bases between them. The chain's CDR3 is CASSLVSGDYEQYF. The CDR3 bases are TGTGCCAGCAGCTTAGTTTCCGGCGACTACGAGCAGTACTTC.

Only one count was recorded for this clonotype. The chain recombines TRBV30 with TRBJ2-1; weak D call: TRBD2 (5 bases). V shed 8 bases and J shed 15 bases, with 20 bases lying between them. The germline CDR1 and CDR2 sequences are GTSNPN and SVGIG (reference sequence). The CDR3 runs to 11 residues. The CDR3 nucleotides read TGTGCCGGAACCGGGCTCCGAGGGTCGTTCTTC. Its translation is CAGTGLRGSFF.

This clonotype was seen only a few times. The CDR3 coding sequence is TGTGCCAGCACCTCGACGGATAGCAATCAGCCCCAGCATTTT. Translating gives CASTSTDSNQPQHF. This sequence joins TRBV6-1 and TRBJ1-5; D gene unclear. With 7 bases removed from V and 0 bases from J, the gap between germline ends came to 10 bases. The germline V gene has CDR1 MNHNS and CDR2 SASEGT. The CDR3 loop spans 14 amino acids.

The chain links TRBV5-1 to TRBJ1-5; 7 bases are a match to TRBD1. Germline V gene data show CDR1 as SGHRS and CDR2 as YFSETQ. The length of the CDR3 is 15 residues. V lost 0 bases to trimming and J lost 2 bases; unmatched junction nucleotides: 2. The CDR3 bases are TGCGCCAGCAGCTTGGAGGGGGCAGGCAATCAGCCCCAGCATTTT. It yields the protein CASSLEGAGNQPQHF.

The chain combines TRBV2 with TRBJ1-6, with D maybe TRBD1 (6 bases). This CDR3 is 15 amino acids long. Germline V gene data show CDR1 as SNHLY and CDR2 as FYNNEI. V was trimmed by 6 bases and J by 7 bases, leaving 16 bases between them. The CDR3 DNA is TGTGCCAGCAGGGGGGCCGGGGCCGTGAATTCACCCCTCCACTTT. This gives the protein CASRGAGAVNSPLHF.

J is TRBJ1-5 and V is TRBV2, with D uncertain. This CDR3 spans 13 amino acids. V lost 4 bases to trimming and J lost 0 bases, with 4 bases between them. Germline V gene lookup returns CDR1 SNHLY and CDR2 FYNNEI. CDR3 region: CASSVYSNQPQHF. CDR3 DNA sequence: TGTGCCAGCAGTGTTTATAGCAATCAGCCCCAGCATTTT.

J is TRBJ1-2 and V is TRBV24-1; possibly TRBD1 for D (5 bases). The CDR3 has 13 residues. V was pared by 4 bases and J by 3 bases, with 8 bases between. Looked up from germline, CDR1 is KGHDR and CDR2 is SFDVKD. The CDR3 is CATSDQGDYGYTF. The DNA for the CDR3 is TGTGCCACCAGTGACCAGGGAGACTATGGCTACACCTTC.

The chain recombines TRBV12-3 or TRBV12-4 with TRBJ1-5, with D unresolved. This CDR3 spans 15 amino acids. V was shortened by 6 bases and J by 3 bases, with 15 bases between the two germline ends. CDR3 DNA sequence: TGTGCCAGCAGCCGGGCCGATGGAATCAATCAGCCCCAGCATTTT. Amino acids: CASSRADGINQPQHF.

V gene TRBV19 combines with J gene TRBJ2-7; the D is unclear. The V gene's germline CDR1 is LNHDA and CDR2 SQIVND (reference sequence). The CDR3 extends over 14 amino acids. Deletions cut 7 bases from V and 5 bases from J, with 18 bases between. The CDR3 spells CASTTPGLRNEQYF. In DNA form, the CDR3 reads TGTGCCAGTACCACGCCAGGCCTCAGGAACGAGCAGTACTTC.

There are a few counts of this clonotype. V is TRBV6-1 and J is TRBJ2-2; the match to TRBD2 covers 13 bases. Germline trimming cut 5 bases from V and 7 bases from J; bases unmatched to any gene: 7. Germline values: CDR1 MNHNS, CDR2 SASEGT. This CDR3 has 16 amino acids. The CDR3: CASSTLAGGPIGELFF. The CDR3, as DNA: TGTGCCAGCAGTACACTAGCGGGAGGGCCTATCGGGGAGCTGTTTTTT.

This chain joins TRBV19 and TRBJ2-5, with TRBD2 identical over 8 bases. This CDR3 has 16 residues. From germline, CDR1 is LNHDA and CDR2 SQIVND (reference sequence). V gave up 3 bases and J gave up 7 bases; unmatched junction bases: 13. The CDR3 nucleotides are TGTGCCAGTAGTATCTCCGGGACTAGGATCTCGGGGACCCAGTACTTC. Its protein product is CASSISGTRISGTQYF.

The chain has TRBV6-1 and TRBJ1-6; 9 bases are shared with TRBD1. CDR3 length: 18 amino acids. The germline V gene has CDR1 MNHNS and CDR2 SASEGT. V shed 8 bases, J shed 5 bases, and the junction held 16 bases outside the gene matches. The CDR3 loop reads CASRHGTGHDTNNSPLHF. As DNA, the CDR3 is TGTGCCAGCCGACATGGGACAGGGCACGACACTAATAATTCACCCCTCCACTTT.

V usage is TRBV20-1 and J usage is TRBJ2-1, with a tentative D call TRBD2 (6 bases). Trimming took off 5 bases at V and 4 bases at J, with 15 bases between the two ends. Germline values: CDR1 DFQATT, CDR2 SNEGSKA (reference sequence). This CDR3 contains 14 residues. CDR3 nucleotide sequence: TGCAGTGCTCGGATCGGACTATATTACAATGAGCAGTTCTTC. Translation: CSARIGLYYNEQFF.

The V call is TRBV7-2, the J call TRBJ2-7, with D maybe TRBD2 (6 bases). CDR1 SGHTA and CDR2 FQGNSA come from the germline V gene. The CDR3 has 17 residues. Trimming removed 5 bases at V and 0 bases at J, with 20 bases between. CDR3 nucleotides: TGTGCCAGCAGCCAACAACTACCAACGACTAGCTCCTACGAGCAGTACTTC. It encodes CASSQQLPTTSSYEQYF.

V and J are TRBV10-3 and TRBJ2-1; D possibly matches TRBD1 or TRBD2 (5 bases each). Germline V gene lookup returns CDR1 ENHRY and CDR2 SYGVKD. V was clipped by 4 bases and J by 9 bases, with 22 bases between them. The CDR3 spans 16 residues. This CDR3 reads CAISAAGTLPYVEQFF. DNA for the CDR3: TGTGCCATCAGTGCAGCCGGGACCCTCCCCTATGTTGAGCAGTTCTTC.

Written as DNA, the CDR3 is TGCAGCGTATCTCCCGGTGAGGCCCCAGATACGCAGTATTTT. The encoded protein is CSVSPGEAPDTQYF. The chain couples TRBV29-1 to TRBJ2-3; no clear D gene. Germline CDR1 and CDR2: SQVTM and ANQGSEA. The CDR3 is made up of 14 amino acids. V was cut by 6 bases and J by 4 bases, with 17 bases left in between.

About this clonotype: A read error may produce the germline difference seen at one junction end. The V gene is TRBV2, the J gene TRBJ1-3; possible D gene TRBD1, 6 bases. CDR3 size: 11 residues. The germline V gene has CDR1 SNHLY and CDR2 FYNNEI. Written as DNA, the CDR3 is TGTGCCAGCAGGGTCTGGACAGTGTCGAGTTTT. Translated, it gives CASRVWTVSSF.

The chain carries TRBV28 and TRBJ2-2; TRBD1 matches at 9 bases. V dropped 8 bases and J dropped 3; count of bases not matched to a gene: 7. CDR1 and CDR2 (germline): MDHEN, SYDVKM. CDR3 size: 15 residues. CDR3 sequence reads: CASGRTGEYTGELFF. The CDR3 DNA sequence: TGTGCCAGCGGCAGGACAGGGGAGTACACCGGGGAGCTGTTTTTT.

This chain uses TRBV27 with TRBJ1-1; maybe TRBD1 (6 bases). CDR3 length: 13 residues. Trimming took off 3 bases at V and 5 bases at J, with 10 bases between the two ends. Germline lookup yields CDR1 MNHEY and CDR2 SMNVEV (reference sequence). CDR3 coding DNA: TGTGCCAGCAGTTTCACAGGGATAACTGAAGCTTTCTTT. This codes for CASSFTGITEAFF.

This clonotype has only a few counts. The chain joins TRBV30 to TRBJ2-7, with TRBD2 matching 7 bases. Germline values: CDR1 GTSNPN, CDR2 SVGIG (reference sequence). This CDR3 is 14 amino acids long. The V and J ends lost 5 bases and 6 bases, in that order; junction bases with no gene match: 13. The CDR3 nucleotides are TGTGCCTGGGGGAAATTGGGAGGGGTGGCCGAGCAGTACTTC. It translates to CAWGKLGGVAEQYF.

The rearrangement joins TRBV19 to TRBJ2-2; no reliable D call. The germline V gene encodes CDR1 LNHDA and CDR2 SQIVND (reference sequence). The length of the CDR3 is 11 residues. V was shortened by 2 bases and J by 6 bases, with 1 base between the two germline ends. DNA of the CDR3: TGTGCCAGTAGTATATCCGGGGAGCTGTTTTTT. It is translated as CASSISGELFF.

V and J are TRBV19 and TRBJ1-1; 8 positions match TRBD1. The CDR3 has 16 residues. The V segment lost 7 bases and the J segment 1 base; nucleotides outside the gene matches: 11. Per germline, CDR1 LNHDA and CDR2 SQIVND (reference sequence). CDR3 region: CASIPLRTGSNTEAFF. The DNA for the CDR3 is TGTGCCAGTATTCCCCTACGGACAGGGTCGAACACTGAAGCTTTCTTT.